Listed here are 27 T cell receptor beta chains from one sample, sequenced in a study of cytomegalovirus exposure and HLA in healthy donors. PCR primers comprised 60 Vbeta and 13 Jbeta primers. Using immunoSEQ multiplex PCR, the repertoire was profiled, and TCRdb retains in-frame clones only, with some absent. Of just over 85,000 clones detected, more than 70% appear once; the ten largest clones hold 3% to 3.5%. Source material: PBMCs. The receptors originated from a man aged 40-49 years in good health and CMV-seronegative.

The chain uses TRBV29-1 and TRBJ1-1, with unresolved D. The CDR3 runs to 11 residues. Germline values: CDR1 SQVTM, CDR2 ANQGSEA. The V end was cut by 6 bases, the J end by 7 bases, with 12 bases between. CDR3 bases: TGCAGCGTGGACTGCCGCCTTGAAGCTTTCTTT. Protein product: CSVDCRLEAFF.

CDR3 residues: CASSHQDRGDEQYF. CDR3 in DNA: TGTGCCAGCAGCCATCAGGACAGGGGCGACGAGCAGTACTTC. The rearrangement uses TRBV13 and TRBJ2-5, with TRBD1 identical over 9 bases. TRBJ2-7 matches the DNA end more closely, so the J call is doubtful. Germline-derived CDR1 and CDR2 are PRHDT and FYEKMQ (reference sequence). The length of the CDR3 is 14 residues.

The V call is TRBV13, the J call TRBJ2-7, with 10 bases aligning to TRBD1. The V gene end was trimmed by 6 bases and the J gene end by 3 bases; junction bases not matched to a gene: 8. This CDR3 has 15 residues. The germline gives CDR1 PRHDT, CDR2 FYEKMQ (reference sequence). The CDR3 DNA reads TGTGCCAGCAGTAAGGCCGGGACAGGGGTCTACGAGCAGTACTTC. Its protein is CASSKAGTGVYEQYF.

The V and J genes are TRBV30 and TRBJ1-6; TRBD1 matches at 8 bases. CDR3 size: 14 residues. V shed 3 bases and J 8 bases; nucleotides not matched to a gene: 6. In germline, CDR1 is GTSNPN, CDR2 SVGIG (reference sequence). Here the CDR3 reads CAWRRTGQDSPLHF. The CDR3 DNA reads as TGTGCCTGGAGAAGGACAGGGCAGGATTCACCCCTCCACTTT.

The chain joins TRBV2 to TRBJ1-1; D gene ambiguous. The V end lost 4 bases, the J end lost 10 bases, and 16 bases lay between the germline ends. The germline V gene has CDR1 SNHLY and CDR2 FYNNEI. The CDR3 contains 13 residues. The CDR3 sequence: CASSGNVGRGAFF. CDR3 coding DNA: TGTGCCAGCAGTGGAAACGTGGGTCGGGGAGCTTTCTTT.

By share, this clone ranks as medium-sized (0.01 to 0.1%). The chain uses TRBV6-1 and TRBJ2-1, with 13 bases lining up with TRBD2. V dropped 5 bases and J dropped 6; count of bases not matched to a gene: 1. Germline V gene sequence: CDR1 MNHNS, CDR2 SASEGT. This CDR3 comprises 14 residues. Here the CDR3 reads CASSRTSGGNEQFF. CDR3 nucleotide sequence: TGTGCCAGCAGTCGGACTAGCGGGGGCAATGAGCAGTTCTTC.

This clone has just one count. J is TRBJ2-3 and V is TRBV4-2, with 10 bases lining up with TRBD2. Germline V CDR1 and CDR2: LGHNA, YNFKEQ. J was trimmed by 3 bases and V by 2 bases; bases with no gene match: 14. There are 19 residues in the CDR3. The CDR3 DNA follows: TGTGCCAGCAGCCAAATTGGCAGCGGGGGGGCCATGTTGACAGATACGCAGTATTTT. This encodes CASSQIGSGGAMLTDTQYF.

The chain carries TRBV5-6 and TRBJ1-5; TRBD1 is a possible D gene (5 bases). CDR3 length equals 15 residues. Per germline, CDR1 SGHDT and CDR2 YYEEEE. Between the trimmed V and J ends, which lost 5 bases and 7 bases, there was a span of 19 bases. CDR3 sequence (DNA): TGTGCCAGCAGTTTTTCGGGCAGGGCAAGCCAGCCCCAGCATTTT. It codes for CASSFSGRASQPQHF.

A remark on this clone: The junction differs from germline at one of its ends, possibly a read error. The CDR3 loop reads CASSPTGDSYNGQFF. The CDR3 nucleotides are TGCGCCAGCAGCCCTACGGGGGACTCCTACAATGGGCAGTTCTTC. The chain uses TRBV4-3 and TRBJ2-1, with D maybe TRBD2 (6 bases). Germline V gene sequence: CDR1 LGHNA, CDR2 YSLEER. The CDR3 is 15 residues long.

The chain has TRBV7-2 and TRBJ1-6, with a tentative D call TRBD1 (5 bases). This CDR3 has 16 residues. Germline CDR1 and CDR2: SGHTA and FQGNSA. V lost 5 bases, J lost 8 bases, and 19 bases lay in between. CDR3 in DNA: TGTGCCAGCAGCCCTGGGAGGGGCAGGGAAGATTCACCCCTCCACTTT. Protein: CASSPGRGREDSPLHF. The full variable domain, completed using reference TRBV7-2 and TRBJ1-6, is GAGVSQSPSNKVTEKGKDVELRCDPISGHTALYWYRQSLGQGLEFLIYFQGNSAPDKSGLPSDRFSAERTGGSVSTLTIQRTQQEDSAVYLCASSPGRGREDSPLHFGNGTRLTVT.

This clone was seen more than once but under ten times. This chain uses TRBV7-3 with TRBJ2-1; D is unresolved. V lost 4 bases and J lost 9, with 10 bases in between. Germline CDR1 and CDR2: SGHTA and FQGTGA. The CDR3 extends over 12 amino acids. The CDR3 loop reads CASSSRTSEQFF. In DNA form, the CDR3 reads TGTGCCAGCAGCTCACGAACTTCTGAGCAGTTCTTC.

This clone is a singleton in its sample. The chain employs TRBV7-3 and TRBJ1-2; D gene uncertain. Trimming took 5 bases from V and 5 from J, leaving 12 bases between them. Germline CDR1 and CDR2: SGHTA and FQGTGA. The CDR3 consists of 13 residues. CDR3 protein: CASSGSYGYGYTF. CDR3 DNA: TGTGCCAGCAGCGGATCCTACGGGTATGGCTACACCTTC.

In its sample, this clone was seen once. The rearrangement uses TRBV28 and TRBJ2-7; tentatively, D is TRBD2 (6 bases). Deletions cut 5 bases from V and 9 bases from J, with 8 bases between. This CDR3 contains 10 residues. Germline CDR1 is MDHEN and CDR2 is SYDVKM. The CDR3 spells CASSRGRQYF. The CDR3 nucleotides are TGTGCCAGCAGTCGGGGGAGGCAGTACTTC.

The chain joins TRBV7-8 to TRBJ1-2; tentatively, D is TRBD1 (5 bases). V lost 5 bases and J lost 2, with 12 bases in between. CDR1 SGHVS and CDR2 FQNEAQ come from the germline V gene. The CDR3 covers 14 residues. The CDR3 protein is CASSAREANYGYTF. The CDR3 DNA sequence: TGTGCCAGCAGCGCCAGGGAGGCGAACTATGGCTACACCTTC. Full variable domain (outside the CDR3, taken from reference TRBV7-8 and TRBJ1-2): GAGVSQSPRYKVAKRGQDVALRCDPISGHVSLFWYQQALGQGPEFLTYFQNEAQLDKSGLPSDRFFAERPEGSVSTLKIQRTQQEDSAVYLCASSAREANYGYTFGSGTRLTVV.

This chain connects TRBV30 to TRBJ1-3; TRBD1 matches at 8 bases. Germline CDR1 reads GTSNPN; CDR2 reads SVGIG (reference sequence). The trim removed 3 bases at V and 0 bases at J, leaving 13 bases unmatched. The CDR3 has 18 amino acids. The CDR3, as DNA: TGTGCCTGGAGCCGGTTGGGACAGGCGCCCAACTCTGGAAACACCATATATTTT. It specifies CAWSRLGQAPNSGNTIYF.

This clone was detected a few times. The chain combines TRBV4-3 with TRBJ2-2, with 10 nucleotides matching TRBD1. Losses at the gene ends were 7 bases for V and 10 bases for J; bases not matched to a gene: 12. The CDR3 consists of 15 residues. Germline values: CDR1 LGHNA, CDR2 YSLEER. As DNA, the CDR3 is TGCGCCAGCAATAGACAGGGGGCGCGAGACGAGGAGCTGTTTTTT. Amino acid sequence: CASNRQGARDEELFF.

This chain's CDR3 is CASSLGRTGGCEQYF. The CDR3, as DNA: TGCGCCAGCAGCTTGGGGCGGACAGGGGGCTGCGAGCAGTACTTC. V usage is TRBV5-1 and J usage is TRBJ2-7; 11 nucleotides match TRBD1. The junction had 5 bases not matched to a gene; V was cut back by 0 bases and J by 6 bases. Per germline, CDR1 SGHRS and CDR2 YFSETQ. This CDR3 is built from 15 residues. The full variable domain, completed using reference TRBV5-1 and TRBJ2-7, is KAGVTQTPRYLIKTRGQQVTLSCSPISGHRSVSWYQQTPGQGLQFLFEYFSETQRNKGNFPGRFSGRQFSNSRSEMNVSTLELGDSALYLCASSLGRTGGCEQYFGPGTRLTVT.

V usage is TRBV29-1 and J usage is TRBJ1-2; weak D call: TRBD1 (5 bases). Germline CDR1 SQVTM, CDR2 ANQGSEA. This CDR3 is 15 amino acids long. Deletions cut 5 bases from V and 6 bases from J, with 22 bases between. The CDR3 is CSVSRVLTPSDGYTF. As DNA, the CDR3 is TGCAGCGTTTCCAGGGTGCTAACCCCGTCGGATGGCTACACCTTC.

J is TRBJ1-1 and V is TRBV25-1; D is possibly TRBD1 (5 bases). This CDR3 contains 13 residues. V lost 5 bases, J lost 5 bases, and 12 bases lay in between. The germline V gene encodes CDR1 MGHDK and CDR2 SYGVNS. The CDR3 sequence is CASSKIRQTEAFF. The CDR3, as DNA: TGTGCCAGCAGTAAGATTAGACAGACTGAAGCTTTCTTT.

This chain uses TRBV28 with TRBJ1-5, with D perhaps matching TRBD1 (5 bases). Trimming pared 3 bases from V and 1 base from J, leaving 10 bases between. Germline V CDR1 and CDR2: MDHEN, SYDVKM. The CDR3 runs 15 residues. In DNA, the CDR3 is TGTGCCAGCAGTTTCGGGGGGGGGAGCAATCAGCCCCAGCATTTT. Its protein product is CASSFGGGSNQPQHF.

V and J are TRBV4-3 and TRBJ2-7, with D hard to call. Trimming stripped 0 bases from V and 0 bases from J, with 12 bases between. The germline V gene has CDR1 LGHNA and CDR2 YSLEER. The CDR3 has 16 residues. The CDR3 coding sequence is TGCGCCAGCAGCCAAGATCCTGTGTCTCTCTCCTACGAGCAGTACTTC. The encoded protein is CASSQDPVSLSYEQYF.

The chain links TRBV7-9 to TRBJ2-5, with 8 bases lining up with TRBD2. The CDR3 is 15 amino acids. The germline CDR1 and CDR2 sequences are SEHNR and FQNEAQ (reference sequence). V trimming: 6 bases; J trimming: 5 bases; junction bases outside the gene matches: 11. The CDR3 here is CASSRPGLGMETQYF. CDR3 bases: TGTGCCAGCAGTCGCCCGGGACTAGGGATGGAGACCCAGTACTTC.

This clone was detected only once. The gene calls are TRBV7-3 and TRBJ1-1; possible D gene TRBD1, 5 bases. The CDR3 loop spans 15 amino acids. Germline CDR1 SGHTA, CDR2 FQGTGA. Trimming took 5 bases from V and 3 from J, leaving 16 bases between them. CDR3 nucleotides: TGTGCCAGCAGCCCTGGGACTTGGGCAGACACTGAAGCTTTCTTT. The encoded protein is CASSPGTWADTEAFF.

The rearrangement links TRBV4-3 to TRBJ1-4; D might be TRBD1 (5 bases). Germline loops: CDR1 LGHNA, CDR2 YSLEER. The CDR3 is 16 residues long. V lost 1 base, J lost 3 bases, and 12 bases lay in between. The CDR3: CASSQAAGKANEKLFF. DNA for the CDR3: TGCGCCAGCAGCCAAGCTGCAGGGAAGGCTAATGAAAAACTGTTTTTT.

The genes are TRBV2 and TRBJ2-1; 8 positions agree with TRBD2. CDR1 is SNHLY and CDR2 is FYNNEI in the germline V gene. CDR3 size: 14 residues. J gave up 8 bases and V 8 bases, and 11 bases lay outside the gene matches. Here the CDR3 reads CASSPGLGFYEQFF. In DNA, the CDR3 is TGTGCCAGCTCCCCGGGACTAGGGTTCTATGAGCAGTTCTTC. Together with reference TRBV2 and TRBJ2-1, the CDR3 gives the full variable domain: EPEVTQTPSHQVTQMGQEVILRCVPISNHLYFYWYRQILGQKVEFLVSFYNNEISEKSEIFDDQFSVERPDGSNFTLKIRSTKLEDSAMYFCASSPGLGFYEQFFGPGTRLTVL.

V is TRBV2 and J is TRBJ2-1; TRBD1 is a possible D gene (5 bases). Germline values: CDR1 SNHLY, CDR2 FYNNEI. There are 13 residues in the CDR3. Trimming pared 10 bases from V and 2 bases from J, leaving 12 bases between. The chain's CDR3 is CATHKTAYNEQFF. CDR3 in DNA: TGTGCCACCCACAAGACAGCCTACAATGAGCAGTTCTTC.

The genes are TRBV28 and TRBJ1-1; D might be TRBD1 (6 bases). The CDR3 consists of 15 residues. The germline V gene encodes CDR1 MDHEN and CDR2 SYDVKM. Deletions cut 6 bases from V and 0 bases from J, with 14 bases between. CDR3 in amino acids: CASSALDRLNTEAFF. The CDR3 DNA sequence: TGTGCCAGCAGCGCGCTTGACAGGTTGAACACTGAAGCTTTCTTT.